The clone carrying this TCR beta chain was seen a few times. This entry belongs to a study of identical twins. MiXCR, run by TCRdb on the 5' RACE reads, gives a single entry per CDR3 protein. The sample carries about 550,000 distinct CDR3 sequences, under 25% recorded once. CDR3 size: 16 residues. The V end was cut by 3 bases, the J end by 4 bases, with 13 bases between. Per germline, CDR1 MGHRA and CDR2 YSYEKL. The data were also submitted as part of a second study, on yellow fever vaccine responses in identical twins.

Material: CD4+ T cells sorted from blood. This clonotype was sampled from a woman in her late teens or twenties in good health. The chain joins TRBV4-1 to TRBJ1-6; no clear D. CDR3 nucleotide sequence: TGCGCCAGCAGCCAGGAGTACGGGTGGTATAATTCACCCCTCCACTTT. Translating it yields CASSQEYGWYNSPLHF.